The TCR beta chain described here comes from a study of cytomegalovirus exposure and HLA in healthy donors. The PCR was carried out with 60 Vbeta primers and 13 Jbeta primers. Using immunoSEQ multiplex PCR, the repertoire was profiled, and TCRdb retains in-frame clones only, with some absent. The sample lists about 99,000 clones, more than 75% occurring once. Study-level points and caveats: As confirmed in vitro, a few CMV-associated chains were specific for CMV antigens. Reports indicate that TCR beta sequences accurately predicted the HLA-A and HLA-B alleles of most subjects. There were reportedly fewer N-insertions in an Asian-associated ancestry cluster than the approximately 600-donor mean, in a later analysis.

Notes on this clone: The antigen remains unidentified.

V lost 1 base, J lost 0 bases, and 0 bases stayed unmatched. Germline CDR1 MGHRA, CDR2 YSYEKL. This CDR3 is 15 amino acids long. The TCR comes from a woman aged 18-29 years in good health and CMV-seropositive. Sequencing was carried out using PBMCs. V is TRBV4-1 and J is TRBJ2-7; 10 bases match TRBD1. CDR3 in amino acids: CASSQGTGGSYEQYF. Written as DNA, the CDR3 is TGCGCCAGCAGCCAAGGGACAGGGGGCTCCTACGAGCAGTACTTC.